This T cell receptor beta chain came from a study of T cells after yellow fever vaccination. TCRdb re-called the 5' RACE reads through MiXCR, storing one row per CDR3 protein. The table records roughly 330,000 distinct CDR3 sequences, around 7% of them present only once. V lost 8 bases and J 4 bases, leaving 17 bases between the germline ends. The CDR3 sequence is 15 residues long. V usage is TRBV23-1 and J usage is TRBJ1-4, with D unclear. TRBV23-1 is an open reading frame, and its role is uncertain. The sample in question was PBMCs, obtained around 45 days after the first yellow fever vaccination. The clonotype originates from a man between 18 and 29 years old who received the YFV17D yellow fever vaccine. In DNA form, the CDR3 reads TGCGCCAGCGGTCGAGAGGAGCCGCATAATGAAAAACTGTTTTTT. It codes for CASGREEPHNEKLFF.